Listed below are T cell receptor beta chains from one sample, sequenced in a study of T cells after yellow fever vaccination. TCRdb ran MiXCR on the 5' RACE reads and lists one entry per CDR3 protein. The sample lists some 300,000 distinct CDR3 sequences, approximately 8% occurring once. This specimen was CD4+ T cells sorted from PBMCs, taken 5 days after the yellow fever booster vaccination. All receptors derive from a man aged 18 to 30 who received the YFV17D yellow fever vaccine. CDR3s include the opening cysteine and the closing phenylalanine or tryptophan. Each record gives: J gene, V gene, D gene, clone size, CDR3 DNA, CDR3 protein. D genes are given only for firm matches. Size tells how often a clone was seen (once, few, many) or the class of an expanded clone, and some rows leave it out.

j_gene: TRBJ1-5
v_gene: TRBV5-4
d_gene: .
abundance: few
CDR3nt: TGTGCCAGCAGCGAGGGGGGGGGGATCAATCAGCCCCAGCATTTT
CDR3aa: CASSEGGGINQPQHF

j_gene: TRBJ1-2
v_gene: TRBV6-1
d_gene: .
abundance: many
CDR3nt: TGTGCCAGCAGTGGTTTACAGGGCCTGGAGGGCTACACCTTC
CDR3aa: CASSGLQGLEGYTF

j_gene: TRBJ1-2
v_gene: TRBV3-1
d_gene: .
abundance: few
CDR3nt: TGTGCCAGCAGCCAGGGGTATAGGGAGGTGTGGGGCTACACCTTC
CDR3aa: CASSQGYREVWGYTF

j_gene: TRBJ1-1
v_gene: TRBV4-2
d_gene: .
abundance: many
CDR3nt: TGTGCCAGCAGCCAAGAGGACATGAACACTGAAGCTTTCTTT
CDR3aa: CASSQEDMNTEAFF

j_gene: TRBJ2-3
v_gene: TRBV5-5
d_gene: .
abundance: many
CDR3nt: TGTGCCAGCAGCCTCAGGGTAGCTCGGTCAGATACGCAGTATTTT
CDR3aa: CASSLRVARSDTQYF

j_gene: TRBJ2-7
v_gene: TRBV21-1
d_gene: .
abundance: few
CDR3nt: TGTGCCAGCAGCGCCGCCCAGGGGATCGGCTACGAGCAGTACTTC
CDR3aa: CASSAAQGIGYEQYF

j_gene: TRBJ1-2
v_gene: TRBV5-4
d_gene: TRBD1
abundance: many
CDR3nt: TGTGCCAGCAGCCTGACAGGGCCCTATGGCTACACCTTC
CDR3aa: CASSLTGPYGYTF

j_gene: TRBJ1-6
v_gene: TRBV3-1
d_gene: .
abundance: .
CDR3nt: TGTGCCAGCAGCCCCGGTAATAGGGGCACAGTAAATTCACCCCTCCACTTT
CDR3aa: CASSPGNRGTVNSPLHF

j_gene: TRBJ2-5
v_gene: TRBV4-2
d_gene: .
abundance: many
CDR3nt: TGTGCCAGCAGCCAAGATGTGGAGACCCAGTACTTC
CDR3aa: CASSQDVETQYF

j_gene: TRBJ2-3
v_gene: TRBV28
d_gene: TRBD1
abundance: .
CDR3nt: TGTGCCAGCAGTTTTCAACAGGGGTCCGATACGCAGTATTTT
CDR3aa: CASSFQQGSDTQYF

j_gene: TRBJ2-1
v_gene: TRBV4-2
d_gene: TRBD1
abundance: few
CDR3nt: TGTGCCAGCAGCCAAGAGATCCTGACAGGGTGGAATGAGCAGTTCTTC
CDR3aa: CASSQEILTGWNEQFF

j_gene: TRBJ2-7
v_gene: TRBV18
d_gene: .
abundance: few
CDR3nt: TGTGCCAGCTCACGGGTTGACGGGCGCTTCGACGAGCAGTACTTC
CDR3aa: CASSRVDGRFDEQYF

j_gene: TRBJ2-1
v_gene: TRBV11-3
d_gene: .
abundance: .
CDR3nt: TGTGCCAGCAGCGAGACAAACAGGGAGCATGAGCAGTTCTTC
CDR3aa: CASSETNREHEQFF

j_gene: TRBJ1-1
v_gene: TRBV5-6
d_gene: .
abundance: many
CDR3nt: TGTGCCAGCAGCCCTAGGTGGGGGGTCGGCACTGAAGCTTTCTTT
CDR3aa: CASSPRWGVGTEAFF

j_gene: TRBJ2-3
v_gene: TRBV11-2
d_gene: TRBD2
abundance: many
CDR3nt: TGTGCCAGCAGGCCCGGGACTAGCGGGCGCACAGATACGCAGTATTTT
CDR3aa: CASRPGTSGRTDTQYF

j_gene: TRBJ2-3
v_gene: TRBV7-2
d_gene: .
abundance: few
CDR3nt: TGTGCCAGCAGCCTCGCGTCTTTGGCAGATACGCAGTATTTT
CDR3aa: CASSLASLADTQYF

j_gene: TRBJ2-3
v_gene: TRBV25-1
d_gene: TRBD2
abundance: .
CDR3nt: TGTGCCAGCAGAAATAGCGGGGGGGCTCATACGCAGTATTTT
CDR3aa: CASRNSGGAHTQYF

j_gene: TRBJ2-5
v_gene: TRBV20-1
d_gene: TRBD2
abundance: many
CDR3nt: TGCAGTGCCCAGACTAGCGGGGGTGTCCAAGAGACCCAGTACTTC
CDR3aa: CSAQTSGGVQETQYF

j_gene: TRBJ2-7
v_gene: TRBV5-5
d_gene: .
abundance: few
CDR3nt: TGTGCCAGCAGCTTGGTGGGCAGGAGCTCCTACGAGCAGTACTTC
CDR3aa: CASSLVGRSSYEQYF

j_gene: TRBJ2-5
v_gene: TRBV4-1
d_gene: .
abundance: .
CDR3nt: TGCGCCAGCAGCCAATTAGGGCGCGGACAGTTGAGGGAGACCCAGTACTTC
CDR3aa: CASSQLGRGQLRETQYF

j_gene: TRBJ2-2
v_gene: TRBV24-1
d_gene: TRBD1
abundance: .
CDR3nt: TGTGCCACCAGTCCCGGGACAGGAGTCCCCGGGGAGATGTTTTTT
CDR3aa: CATSPGTGVPGEMFF

j_gene: TRBJ2-5
v_gene: TRBV15
d_gene: TRBD1
abundance: many
CDR3nt: TGTGCCACCAGCAGAAGACAGGGAGAGACCCAGTACTTC
CDR3aa: CATSRRQGETQYF

j_gene: TRBJ2-7
v_gene: TRBV4-1
d_gene: .
abundance: few
CDR3nt: TGCGCCAGCAGCCAAGAGGGGTTCCTGTTCTCCTACGAGCAGTACTTC
CDR3aa: CASSQEGFLFSYEQYF

j_gene: TRBJ2-3
v_gene: TRBV12-3/TRBV12-4
d_gene: TRBD1
abundance: .
CDR3nt: TGTGCCAGCAGCCGTTCCGGGACAGGGGTTTCCACAGATACGCAGTATTTT
CDR3aa: CASSRSGTGVSTDTQYF

j_gene: TRBJ1-6
v_gene: TRBV6-1
d_gene: .
abundance: .
CDR3nt: TGTGCGATTTGCGAGGGGCGCAATTCACCCCTCCACTTT
CDR3aa: CAICEGRNSPLHF

j_gene: TRBJ2-2
v_gene: TRBV20-1
d_gene: TRBD2
abundance: many
CDR3nt: TGCAGTGCTAGAACTAGCGGGGCCACCGGGGAGCTGTTTTTT
CDR3aa: CSARTSGATGELFF

j_gene: TRBJ2-1
v_gene: TRBV20-1
d_gene: .
abundance: few
CDR3nt: TGCAGTGCTAGTGAGTACAATGAGCAGTTCTTC
CDR3aa: CSASEYNEQFF

j_gene: TRBJ2-1
v_gene: TRBV28
d_gene: TRBD1
abundance: .
CDR3nt: TGTGCCAGCAGTACCGGGACAGGGATCAATGAGCAGTTCTTC
CDR3aa: CASSTGTGINEQFF

j_gene: TRBJ2-1
v_gene: TRBV5-1
d_gene: .
abundance: few
CDR3nt: TGCGCCAGCAGCTTGGATGGGAACTCCTACAATGAGCAGTTCTTC
CDR3aa: CASSLDGNSYNEQFF

j_gene: TRBJ1-1
v_gene: TRBV28
d_gene: .
abundance: .
CDR3nt: TGTGCCAGCAGTCCCCGCGGATGGGGGGCTGAAGCTTTCTTT
CDR3aa: CASSPRGWGAEAFF

j_gene: TRBJ1-5
v_gene: TRBV18
d_gene: .
abundance: few
CDR3nt: TGTGCCAGCTCACCGTATTCAGGGAACAATCAGCCCCAGCATTTT
CDR3aa: CASSPYSGNNQPQHF

j_gene: TRBJ2-5
v_gene: TRBV4-2
d_gene: TRBD2
abundance: .
CDR3nt: TGTGCCAGCAGCCAAGATAAGACTAGCGGGGGGGACCAAGAGACCCAGTACTTC
CDR3aa: CASSQDKTSGGDQETQYF

j_gene: TRBJ2-3
v_gene: TRBV3-1
d_gene: .
abundance: .
CDR3nt: TGTGCCAGCAGCCAAAAAGGGCCAGATACGCAGTATTTT
CDR3aa: CASSQKGPDTQYF

j_gene: TRBJ2-3
v_gene: TRBV5-6
d_gene: .
abundance: many
CDR3nt: TGTGCCAGCAGCTTGGAGGTGACGGATACGCAGTATTTT
CDR3aa: CASSLEVTDTQYF

j_gene: TRBJ1-6
v_gene: TRBV7-2
d_gene: .
abundance: .
CDR3nt: TGTGCCAGCAGCTTAGTTTATGATTCACCCCTCCACTTT
CDR3aa: CASSLVYDSPLHF

j_gene: TRBJ2-5
v_gene: TRBV5-6
d_gene: TRBD2
abundance: many
CDR3nt: TGTGCCAGCAGCCAGACTAGCGGGGTCGGGCCCCAGTACTTC
CDR3aa: CASSQTSGVGPQYF

j_gene: TRBJ1-1
v_gene: TRBV30
d_gene: TRBD1
abundance: few
CDR3nt: TGTGCAAAGGGGGCGGGGGGACCGAACACTGAAGCTTTCTTT
CDR3aa: CAKGAGGPNTEAFF

j_gene: TRBJ2-7
v_gene: TRBV3-1
d_gene: .
abundance: .
CDR3nt: TGTGCCAGCAAAACAGGGGAGGGGTCCTACGAGCAGTACTTC
CDR3aa: CASKTGEGSYEQYF

j_gene: TRBJ2-1
v_gene: TRBV24-1
d_gene: TRBD2
abundance: few
CDR3nt: TGTGCCACCAGTCGGGGGGGAGCTACATACAATGAGCAGTTCTTC
CDR3aa: CATSRGGATYNEQFF

j_gene: TRBJ2-3
v_gene: TRBV30
d_gene: .
abundance: .
CDR3nt: TGTGCCTGGAGTCTGGGGTCCACAGATACGCAGTATTTT
CDR3aa: CAWSLGSTDTQYF

j_gene: TRBJ1-3
v_gene: TRBV9
d_gene: .
abundance: .
CDR3nt: TGTGCCAGCAGCGTAGAAGGGTCTGGAAACACCATATATTTT
CDR3aa: CASSVEGSGNTIYF

j_gene: TRBJ1-5
v_gene: TRBV27
d_gene: TRBD1
abundance: few
CDR3nt: TGTGCCAGCAGTCCCGGACAGGGCCGAGTATCAAATCAGCCCCAGCATTTT
CDR3aa: CASSPGQGRVSNQPQHF

j_gene: TRBJ1-1
v_gene: TRBV10-2
d_gene: .
abundance: few
CDR3nt: TGCGCCAGCAAAAAATGGGACATGGGAAACACTGAAGCTTTCTTT
CDR3aa: CASKKWDMGNTEAFF

j_gene: TRBJ1-2
v_gene: TRBV12-3/TRBV12-4
d_gene: .
abundance: .
CDR3nt: TGTGCCAGCAGCCCCCGGGGAGACTATGGCTACACCTTC
CDR3aa: CASSPRGDYGYTF

j_gene: TRBJ2-1
v_gene: TRBV4-3
d_gene: TRBD1
abundance: few
CDR3nt: TGCGCCAGCAGCCAGTGGACAGGGGGGCGCAGAGGGCAGTTCTTC
CDR3aa: CASSQWTGGRRGQFF

j_gene: TRBJ1-3
v_gene: TRBV9
d_gene: .
abundance: .
CDR3nt: TGTGCCAGCAGCCGTGAGGGGTCGTCTGGAAACACCATATATTTT
CDR3aa: CASSREGSSGNTIYF

j_gene: TRBJ1-6
v_gene: TRBV15
d_gene: .
abundance: few
CDR3nt: TGTGCCACCAGCAGAGATGGGCCACCCCTCCACTTT
CDR3aa: CATSRDGPPLHF

j_gene: TRBJ2-7
v_gene: TRBV29-1
d_gene: .
abundance: many
CDR3nt: TGCAGCGTTGCACTGGGCTACGAGCAGTACTTC
CDR3aa: CSVALGYEQYF

j_gene: TRBJ2-6
v_gene: TRBV6-6
d_gene: TRBD1
abundance: .
CDR3nt: TGTGCCAGCAGGGCCGGGACAGGGGAGTCTGGGGCCAACGTCCTGACTTTC
CDR3aa: CASRAGTGESGANVLTF

j_gene: TRBJ2-5
v_gene: TRBV10-3
d_gene: .
abundance: many
CDR3nt: TGTGCCATCGGAGTGACGCAAGAGACCCAGTACTTC
CDR3aa: CAIGVTQETQYF

j_gene: TRBJ1-2
v_gene: TRBV5-1
d_gene: .
abundance: .
CDR3nt: TGCGCCAGCAGCTTGCGGACAGAACCACAGGGCTACACCTTC
CDR3aa: CASSLRTEPQGYTF

j_gene: TRBJ1-1
v_gene: TRBV3-1
d_gene: .
abundance: few
CDR3nt: TGTGCCAGCAGCCATCTGGGGCGCCGTGAAGCTTTCTTT
CDR3aa: CASSHLGRREAFF

j_gene: TRBJ1-5
v_gene: TRBV12-3/TRBV12-4
d_gene: TRBD1
abundance: few
CDR3nt: TGTGCCAGCAGTTTTGATTCGGGACAGGTGGTTTGGCCCCAGCATTTT
CDR3aa: CASSFDSGQVVWPQHF

j_gene: TRBJ1-1
v_gene: TRBV5-1
d_gene: .
abundance: .
CDR3nt: TGCGCCAGCAGCTTGTCGACGGAAAGGGGGACTGAAGCTTTCTTT
CDR3aa: CASSLSTERGTEAFF